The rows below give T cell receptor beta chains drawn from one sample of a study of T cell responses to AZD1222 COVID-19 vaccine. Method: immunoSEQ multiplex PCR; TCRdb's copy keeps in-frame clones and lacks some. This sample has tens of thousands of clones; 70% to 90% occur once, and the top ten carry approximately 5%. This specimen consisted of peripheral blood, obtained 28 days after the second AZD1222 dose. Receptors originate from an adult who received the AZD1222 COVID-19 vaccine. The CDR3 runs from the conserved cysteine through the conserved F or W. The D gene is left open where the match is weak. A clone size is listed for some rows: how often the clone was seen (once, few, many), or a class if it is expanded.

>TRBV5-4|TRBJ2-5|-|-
TGTGCCAGCAGCTTGGGGTACGGTAGTAGGACCCAGTACTTC
CASSLGYGSRTQYF
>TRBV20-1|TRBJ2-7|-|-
TGCAGTGCTAGTTTCGGGAGTCGGTCCTACGAGCAGTACTTC
CSASFGSRSYEQYF
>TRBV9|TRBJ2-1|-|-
TGTGCCAGCAGCGTAAACAGGGCTACCTCCTACAATGAGCAGTTCTTC
CASSVNRATSYNEQFF
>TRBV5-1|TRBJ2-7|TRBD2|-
TGCGCCAGCAGCTTGGTGAGCGGGAGCTCCTACGAGCAGTACTTC
CASSLVSGSSYEQYF
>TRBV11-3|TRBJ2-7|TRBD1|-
TGTGCCAGCAGCGCGACAGGGTCCTACGAGCAGTACTTC
CASSATGSYEQYF
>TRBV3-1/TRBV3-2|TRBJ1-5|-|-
TGTGCCAGCAGACAGGGCTGTCAGCCCCAGCATTTT
CASRQGCQPQHF
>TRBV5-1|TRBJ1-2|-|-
TGCGCCAGCAGCTTGGTGGGGGAGGGTGGCTACACCTTC
CASSLVGEGGYTF
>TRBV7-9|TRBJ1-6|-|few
TGTGCCAGCAGCTTGGGTCAGGGAGTTAATTCACCCCTCCACTTT
CASSLGQGVNSPLHF
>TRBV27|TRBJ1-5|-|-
TGTGCCAGCAGTGGTGGGACGGACAATCAGCCCCAGCATTTT
CASSGGTDNQPQHF
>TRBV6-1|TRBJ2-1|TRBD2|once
TGTGCCAGCAGTGTCCTAGCGGGGGGGCCCCACAATGAGCAGTTCTTC
CASSVLAGGPHNEQFF
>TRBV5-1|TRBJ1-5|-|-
TGCGCCAGCAGCTTGGACAGGGCCCCGGGTCAGCCCCAGCATTTT
CASSLDRAPGQPQHF
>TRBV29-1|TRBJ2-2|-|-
TGCAGCGTTGAAGGGGCTAGCGAGAACACCGGGGAGCTGTTTTTT
CSVEGASENTGELFF
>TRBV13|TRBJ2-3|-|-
TGTGCCAGCAGCCCGGGTGTGGGGGAGGATCTGCCCCCAGATACGCAGTATTTT
CASSPGVGEDLPPDTQYF
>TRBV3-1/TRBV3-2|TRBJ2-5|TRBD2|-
TGTGCCAGCAGCCAGTTTCTAGCGGGGGGCCAAGAGACCCAGTACTTC
CASSQFLAGGQETQYF
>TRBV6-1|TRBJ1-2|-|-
TGTGCCAGCAGTGAACCGGGGTATACTTATGGCTACACCTTC
CASSEPGYTYGYTF
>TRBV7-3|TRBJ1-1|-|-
TGTGCCAGCAGCCAGACAGTGAACACTGAAGCTTTCTTT
CASSQTVNTEAFF
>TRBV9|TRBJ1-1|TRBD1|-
TGTGCCAGCAGCATAGACAGGGCGGACACTGAAGCTTTCTTT
CASSIDRADTEAFF
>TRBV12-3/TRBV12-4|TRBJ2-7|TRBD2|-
TGTGCCACGAAGACTAGCGGGGTATACGAGCAGTACTTC
CATKTSGVYEQYF
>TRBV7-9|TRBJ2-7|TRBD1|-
TGTGCCAGCAGCAAAAGAAGTCGGACAGGTATCTACGAGCAGTACTTC
CASSKRSRTGIYEQYF
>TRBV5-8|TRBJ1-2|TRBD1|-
TGTGCCAGCAGCCCCGGGGGCGACAGGGATGGCTACACCTTC
CASSPGGDRDGYTF
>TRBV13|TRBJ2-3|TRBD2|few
TGTGCCAGCAGCCCAGAGGTCCCGGCGGGAGAGGCAGATACGCAGTATTTT
CASSPEVPAGEADTQYF
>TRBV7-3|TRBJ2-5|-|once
TGTGCCAGCAGCTCAACCCCTTTAGAGGAGACCCAGTACTTC
CASSSTPLEETQYF